This TCR beta chain was recorded in a study of blood T cells in healthy people across ages. Study findings and constraints: Both higher diversity and more naive CD4+ cells marked long-lived donors when set against aged donors.

About this clonotype itself: Its antigen is still unknown.

Trimming removed 6 bases at V and 2 bases at J, with 17 bases between. The CDR3 sequence is 14 residues long. Germline V gene sequence: CDR1 SQVTM, CDR2 ANQGSEA. A second 7 to 11 cycle PCR used barcoded and J-beta primers. TCRdb re-derived calls from the 5' RACE reads in MiXCR, one entry per CDR3 protein. This sample has about 1.8 million distinct CDR3 sequences, with just under 50% found just once. Peripheral blood samples of 7.5 to 10 milliliters were drawn from each donor. The receptor's source is a woman between 35 and 50 years old in good health. V and J are TRBV29-1 and TRBJ2-7; possibly TRBD1 or TRBD2 for D (5 bases each). The material sequenced was blood. The DNA for the CDR3 is TGCAGCGTGAATTTACGGGACCGAGCCTACGAGCAGTACTTC. This codes for CSVNLRDRAYEQYF.